The sequence of this TCR beta chain was determined in a study of blood T cells in healthy people across ages. A sample-barcoded 5' primer and a J-beta primer mix were used in a second PCR of roughly 7 to 12 cycles. In TCRdb, the 5' RACE reads were re-called with MiXCR into one record per CDR3 protein. The sample lists about 800,000 distinct CDR3 sequences, about 42% occurring once. Per germline, CDR1 SGHNT and CDR2 YENEEA. The CDR3 spans 14 residues. Trimming at V came to 5 bases and at J to 5 bases, leaving 6 bases not matched to a gene. This clonotype was counted at least ten times. Sequencing was done on a sample of blood. The receptor was isolated from a man older than 75 in good health. The rearrangement joins TRBV11-3 to TRBJ2-7; 10 bases agree with TRBD1. The DNA for the CDR3 is TGTGCCAGCAGCGACAGACAGGGGGCCCACGAGCAGTACTTC. Protein product: CASSDRQGAHEQYF.